This record looks at one TCR beta chain sequence and its context. Clones were read by immunoSEQ multiplex PCR, and TCRdb kept only the in-frame ones, dropping some. The profile shows almost 200,000 clones, around four fifths of them singletons. The data were obtained in a study of blood T cell repertoires in COVID-19. About the research overall: Sources were T cells, B-cell-depleted T cells, or PBMCs; the material itself was cDNA or gDNA.

V lost 0 bases to trimming and J lost 3 bases, with 14 bases between them. This CDR3 region has 16 residues. Germline CDR1 SGHNT, CDR2 YENEEA. The chain combines TRBV11-3 with TRBJ1-1; TRBD1 is a possible D gene (6 bases). The sequence derives from a man in his 60s with COVID-19, enrolled during active disease. The sample taken for sequencing was peripheral blood. The chain's CDR3 is CASSLDQGPEDTEAFF. The CDR3 bases are TGTGCCAGCAGCTTAGATCAGGGGCCAGAAGACACTGAAGCTTTCTTT.